Below are 20 T cell receptor beta chains sequenced from a single sample in a study of blood T cells in healthy people across ages. The use of a sample-barcoded 5' primer and a J-beta primer mix characterized a second PCR of about 6 to 11 cycles. TCRdb recomputed calls from the 5' RACE reads with MiXCR, one row per CDR3 protein. The sample lists 500,000 to 600,000 distinct CDR3 sequences; 25% to 30% were seen once. The sample was blood. These receptors all come from a woman between 65 and 79 years old in good health.

J is TRBJ1-1 and V is TRBV5-1, with D unclear. Germline CDR1 is SGHRS and CDR2 is YFSETQ. Trimming took off 4 bases at V and 5 bases at J, with 15 bases between the two ends. This CDR3 region has 14 residues. This chain's CDR3 is CASSRVGLETEAFF. The CDR3 DNA follows: TGCGCCAGCAGCAGGGTGGGCCTCGAGACTGAAGCTTTCTTT.

This clonotype was recorded once. The chain couples TRBV20-1 to TRBJ2-3; the D is unclear. Looked up from germline, CDR1 is DFQATT and CDR2 is SNEGSKA (reference sequence). Trimming stripped 3 bases from V and 2 bases from J, with 9 bases between. The CDR3 runs to 13 residues. Here the CDR3 reads CSARVYSTDTQYF. DNA for the CDR3: TGCAGTGCTAGGGTTTACTCCACAGATACGCAGTATTTT.

The V call is TRBV15, the J call TRBJ1-1; tentatively, D is TRBD1 (6 bases). This CDR3 is built from 14 residues. V was cut by 5 bases and J by 3 bases, with 13 bases left in between. Per germline, CDR1 LNHNV and CDR2 YYDKDF (reference sequence). The CDR3 sequence is CATSGRWTDTEAFF. In nucleotides, the CDR3 is TGTGCCACCAGCGGCAGATGGACAGACACTGAAGCTTTCTTT.

This clonotype was seen at least ten times. The rearrangement links TRBV2 to TRBJ2-5, with a weak D call TRBD1 (5 bases). Deletions cut 4 bases from V and 6 bases from J, with 18 bases between. Germline V lookup: CDR1 SNHLY, CDR2 FYNNEI. The CDR3 extends over 15 amino acids. As DNA, the CDR3 is TGTGCCAGCAGTGTTTCCCCGGACACAGTTAAGACCCAGTACTTC. It codes for CASSVSPDTVKTQYF.

There are a few counts of this clonotype. This rearrangement joins TRBV2 to TRBJ2-1, with 7 bases matching TRBD2. CDR3 length: 14 amino acids. In germline, CDR1 is SNHLY, CDR2 FYNNEI. Trimming at V came to 10 bases and at J to 5 bases, leaving 11 bases not matched to a gene. This CDR3 is CATQGGALHNEQFF. The CDR3 nucleotides read TGTGCCACCCAGGGAGGGGCCCTTCACAATGAGCAGTTCTTC. Supplemented by reference TRBV2 and TRBJ2-1, the full variable domain reads EPEVTQTPSHQVTQMGQEVILRCVPISNHLYFYWYRQILGQKVEFLVSFYNNEISEKSEIFDDQFSVERPDGSNFTLKIRSTKLEDSAMYFCATQGGALHNEQFFGPGTRLTVL.

About this clonotype: Germline and junction disagree at one end, which may indicate a read error. The chain is built from TRBV29-1 and TRBJ1-1; D is perhaps TRBD1 (6 bases). This CDR3 has 15 residues. Germline loops: CDR1 SQVTM, CDR2 ANQGSEA. The CDR3 coding sequence is TGCAGCGTTGACTCCTTTCTAGGGGGTGAGACTGAAGCCTTCTTT. This sequence encodes CSVDSFLGGETEAFF.

In its sample, this clonotype was seen a few times. The chain couples TRBV20-1 to TRBJ2-1, with 7 bases that match TRBD2. Unmatched junction bases numbered 3, after V lost 0 bases and J lost 1 base. This CDR3 is built from 15 residues. Germline V gives CDR1 DFQATT, CDR2 SNEGSKA (reference sequence). CDR3 in amino acids: CSARDRTRSYNEQFF. DNA for the CDR3: TGCAGTGCTAGAGATAGGACTAGATCCTACAATGAGCAGTTCTTC.

Only a few counts were recorded for this clonotype. The gene calls are TRBV7-2 and TRBJ1-2; TRBD1 agrees at 9 bases. The CDR3 is 15 amino acids. The ends lost 5 bases at V and 8 bases at J; junction bases unmatched: 12. Per germline, CDR1 SGHTA and CDR2 FQGNSA. The CDR3 here is CASSLPGQGRIGYTF. The CDR3 region has the DNA TGTGCCAGCAGCCTCCCGGGACAGGGACGGATCGGCTACACCTTC.

This clonotype has just a few counts. The V gene is TRBV5-1, the J gene TRBJ2-3; weak D call: TRBD1 (5 bases). From germline, CDR1 is SGHRS and CDR2 YFSETQ. V was trimmed by 2 bases and J by 1 base, leaving 11 bases between them. CDR3 length equals 15 residues. CDR3 sequence (DNA): TGCGCCAGCAGCTTCCAGCAACAGGGCACAGATACGCAGTATTTT. The encoded protein is CASSFQQQGTDTQYF.

This clonotype was seen a handful of times. The chain links TRBV10-3 to TRBJ2-7; 7 nucleotides line up with TRBD1. The length of the CDR3 is 14 residues. V lost 5 bases to trimming and J lost 5 bases; unmatched junction nucleotides: 9. Germline lookup yields CDR1 ENHRY and CDR2 SYGVKD. The CDR3: CAISYPGGAHEQYF. CDR3 coding DNA: TGTGCCATCAGTTACCCAGGGGGTGCCCACGAGCAGTACTTC.

The J gene is TRBJ2-5, the V gene TRBV4-3, with D uncertain. The germline V gene encodes CDR1 LGHNA and CDR2 YSLEER. V lost 2 bases to trimming and J lost 7 bases, with 14 bases between them. There are 14 residues in the CDR3. CDR3 bases: TGCGCCAGCAGCCAACAGACAACGACGGGGACCCAGTACTTC. Translation: CASSQQTTTGTQYF.

This clonotype was detected a few times. The J gene is TRBJ2-6, the V gene TRBV20-1; unclear D gene. The CDR3 covers 14 residues. CDR1 and CDR2 from the germline V gene are DFQATT and SNEGSKA (reference sequence). Trimming pared 2 bases from V and 3 bases from J, leaving 8 bases between. DNA of the CDR3: TGCAGTGCTAGATCCCCTATTGGGGCCAACGTCCTGACTTTC. It encodes CSARSPIGANVLTF.

The rearrangement uses TRBV7-3 and TRBJ2-5; D is undetermined. Trimming left V 4 bases short and J 7 bases short, with 13 bases between. Germline V CDR1 and CDR2: SGHTA, FQGTGA. The CDR3 length is 13 residues. For the CDR3, the DNA is TGTGCCAGCAGCTCGAGCTGGAGTGGGACCCAGTACTTC. Its protein is CASSSSWSGTQYF.

The chain joins TRBV20-1 to TRBJ2-7, with D maybe TRBD2 (6 bases). The CDR3 length is 15 residues. Trimming removed 6 bases at V and 2 bases at J, with 20 bases between. Germline-derived CDR1 and CDR2 are DFQATT and SNEGSKA (reference sequence). In DNA, the CDR3 is TGCAGTGCCCAACCTACGATGGGGGGTGCCTACGAGCAGTACTTC. Its protein is CSAQPTMGGAYEQYF.

The rearrangement joins TRBV18 to TRBJ2-7; 13 nucleotides match TRBD2. This CDR3 region has 16 residues. Germline CDR1 and CDR2: KGHSH and LQKENI. Trimming cost V 4 bases and J 0 bases; bases outside gene matches: 3. CDR3 in amino acids: CASSHGLAGASYEQYF. In nucleotides, the CDR3 is TGTGCCAGCTCACACGGACTAGCGGGGGCCTCCTACGAGCAGTACTTC.

The chain has TRBV5-1 and TRBJ2-6, with TRBD1 matching over 9 bases. Per germline, CDR1 SGHRS and CDR2 YFSETQ. J gave up 0 bases and V 1 base, and 8 bases lay outside the gene matches. CDR3 length: 19 amino acids. The CDR3 sequence: CASSLRPPGQGSGANVLTF. CDR3 DNA: TGCGCCAGCAGCTTGCGCCCTCCGGGACAGGGCTCTGGGGCCAACGTCCTGACTTTC.

A single count supports this clonotype. The chain links TRBV5-1 to TRBJ2-7, with 8 nucleotides matching TRBD1. With 7 bases clipped from V and 5 bases from J, the junction kept 8 bases outside the gene matches. Germline V gives CDR1 SGHRS, CDR2 YFSETQ. The CDR3 extends over 13 amino acids. The CDR3 nucleotides read TGCGCCAGCCACGGACAGGGTGGCGACGAGCAGTACTTC. It is translated as CASHGQGGDEQYF.

This rearrangement joins TRBV9 to TRBJ2-3; 10 bases are shared with TRBD2. In germline, CDR1 is SGDLS, CDR2 YYNGEE. V shed 4 bases and J 3 bases; nucleotides not matched to a gene: 8. The CDR3 consists of 16 residues. CDR3 DNA: TGTGCCAGCAGCATTGCTGCTAGCGGGGGAACAGATACGCAGTATTTT. This translates into CASSIAASGGTDTQYF.

In this sample, this clonotype turned up a few times. This chain links TRBV6-2 or TRBV6-3 with TRBJ1-2; D might be TRBD1 (6 bases). The V gene's germline CDR1 is MNHEY and CDR2 SVGEGT. The CDR3 has 14 amino acids. Trimming pared 6 bases from V and 4 bases from J, leaving 15 bases between. The CDR3 spells CASRTTGTVYGYTF. The CDR3 nucleotides read TGTGCCAGCAGAACTACAGGGACTGTCTATGGCTACACCTTC.

This chain's CDR3 is CASSLQRGGLDEQFF. CDR3 sequence (DNA): TGTGCCAGCAGCCTTCAGCGGGGGGGCCTCGATGAGCAGTTCTTC. The chain links TRBV11-2 to TRBJ2-1; 10 nucleotides match TRBD2. This CDR3 has 15 residues. Germline lookup yields CDR1 SGHAT and CDR2 FQNNGV. With V trimmed by 5 bases and J by 8 bases, 9 bases remained unmatched.